This T cell receptor beta chain was identified in a study of T cells in Graves' hyperthyroidism and ophthalmopathy (dated by TCRdb to the late 2010s). About the full investigation: Peripheral blood was collected at initial diagnosis, before any treatment. A discovery cohort of around 98 patients, 43 with Graves' ophthalmopathy and roughly 59 with stable Graves' hyperthyroidism, was used to find distinguishing TCR V-J signatures. Prospective prediction of ophthalmopathy was tested in an independent validation cohort consisting of 18 hyperthyroidism patients and approximately 16 patients who later progressed to ophthalmopathy. The 100 discovery patients were randomly split 7:3 into training and test sets. Thyroid tissue and blood T-cell repertoires from about 6 Graves' hyperthyroidism patients were also compared in the study. Following sampling, methimazole starting at 30 mg daily was given to hyperthyroidism patients, and high-dose intravenous methylprednisolone was given to ophthalmopathy patients. According to the paper, TCR Vbeta CDR3 sequencing was carried out on roughly 130 peripheral blood samples, which came from fewer than 50 ophthalmopathy, around 75 hyperthyroidism and about 17 progressor patients. Results the study describes overall, beyond this receptor: No statistical method was used to set the sample size in advance, and investigators knew the group allocation. In cross-validation, a model built on a 13 V-J signature told ophthalmopathy apart from stable hyperthyroidism with approximately 91% sensitivity and approximately 81% specificity, and in testing the same model reached 80%/75%. Blood samples also contained most of the expanded thyroid clonotypes (frequency above 0.001), which suggests that blood repertoires may reflect thyroid immune responses. In validation, the model predicted progression to ophthalmopathy a median of about 5.9 months before onset, with approximately 70% sensitivity and about 72% specificity.

V loses 4 bases, J loses 3 bases, and the germline ends lie 9 bases apart. There are 13 amino acids in the CDR3, from cysteine to phenylalanine inclusive. Only CDR3 DNA is held: 39 bases, read in frame from base 1. As encoded in the germline V gene, CDR1 is SNHLY while CDR2 is FYNNEI. Hyperthyroidism patients were newly diagnosed, had a disease duration of under 2 months, and were aged 18 to 65 years. Patients with uncontrolled infections, other autoimmune diseases, pregnancy or lactation were excluded. Clinical symptoms, serum thyroxine and TRAb, thyroid ultrasound, and orbital computed tomography formed the basis for the diagnoses. Blood from progressor patients was collected at the time of first diagnosis with hyperthyroidism, before any ophthalmopathy symptoms had appeared. PBMCs were separated from under 11 ml of fresh peripheral blood using Ficoll-Paque density gradient centrifugation. Patients classed as progressors first received a Graves' hyperthyroidism diagnosis and then went on to develop ophthalmopathy during follow-up. Total RNA was extracted using Trizol reagent, and RNA quality was assessed on an Agilent 2100 Bioanalyzer.

Ten or more counts support this clonotype. What this receptor recognizes is not known. No base-level quality is on record; no much larger clone is a single base apart. TCR beta CDR3 regions were amplified from RNA transcripts. For the first round of RT-PCR on the TCR CDR3, the HTBI primer set was used together with the Qiagen OneStep RT-PCR kit. Libraries were constructed in a second round of multiplex PCR, after which size selection and purification were performed. Paired-end sequencing of the libraries was performed with 100 bp reads on an Illumina HiSeq2000. Per the original workflow: SOAPnuke was used to process the raw data, removing reads that contained adapters or uncalled bases, had a mean Phred below 15, or lacked an exact match to the constant primer or identifier. High-quality paired reads were merged with COPE v1.2.5, and unique nucleotide sequences were defined as clonotypes. MiTCR v1.1 was used to align the clonotypes against IMGT TRBV, TRBD and TRBJ reference segments. The analysis was restricted to V-J combinations with a frequency above 0.0001, which together covered over 99% of the repertoires. The TCS score was defined as F50 (clonal expansion) divided by E x V (chaos), with BLOSUM62-based TCRdist calculated between CDR3 peptides within each V-J. Welch's t-statistics and random forest reduced just over 500 V-J features to about 12, which were used in a naive Bayes classifier (R e1071). TCRdb reanalyzed the raw reads on its own, using fastp at Q25 for trimming and MiXCR for clone calling, and kept in-frame beta chains. For every CDR3 protein sequence, its rows merge into one entry that carries the most common genes and DNA. These V and J calls originate from TCRdb's pipeline instead of the authors' own analysis. The table for this sample lists fewer than 200,000 distinct CDR3 sequences; 9.4% of them were counted only once. Around 20% of the sample comes from the top ten.

The chain is made from TRBV2 and TRBJ1-1; TRBD1 is possibly the D segment (5 matching bases). This sequence was found in a woman aged 18-29 years with Graves' hyperthyroidism that later progressed to Graves' ophthalmopathy. The specimen was blood. The nucleotide sequence reads as follows: TGTGCCAGCAGTGGGCAGGGCGACACTGAAGCTTTCTTT. This encodes CASSGQGDTEAFF. Supplemented by the reference TRBV2 and TRBJ1-1 proteins around the CDR3, the complete variable domain is EPEVTQTPSHQVTQMGQEVILRCVPISNHLYFYWYRQILGQKVEFLVSFYNNEISEKSEIFDDQFSVERPDGSNFTLKIRSTKLEDSAMYFCASSGQGDTEAFFGQGTRLTVV.